A selection of T cell receptor beta chains follows, all from one sample in a study of early T cells in non-severe SARS-CoV-2 infection. TCRdb independently ran MiXCR on the 5' RACE reads; one entry per CDR3 protein. The sample consists of tens of thousands of distinct CDR3 sequences, 10% to 15% of them appearing once. The sample comprised whole blood. Receptor source: an adult who was a healthcare worker with PCR-confirmed SARS-CoV-2 infection or an uninfected control (not recorded which). The CDR3 runs from the conserved cysteine through the conserved F or W. The D gene is left open where the match is weak. Where a row states a size, it is once, few, many or the class of an expanded clone; other rows omit it.

len	d_gene	v_gene	j_gene	abundance	CDR3aa	CDR3nt
11	TRBD1	TRBV20-1	TRBJ1-2	many	CSANRGYGYTF	TGCAGTGCTAACAGGGGCTATGGCTACACCTTC
15	.	TRBV10-3	TRBJ2-2	.	CAISGGGTNTGELFF	TGTGCCATCAGTGGTGGGGGGACTAACACCGGGGAGCTGTTTTTT
13	.	TRBV7-9	TRBJ1-4	many	CASSLLGDEKLFF	TGTGCCAGCAGCTTACTAGGGGATGAAAAACTGTTTTTT
12	.	TRBV29-1	TRBJ2-5	.	CSVWDNQETQYF	TGCAGCGTCTGGGACAACCAAGAGACCCAGTACTTC
20	.	TRBV21-1	TRBJ2-2	few	CASSKAHRVQGPFDTGELFF	TGTGCCAGCAGCAAAGCACACCGCGTACAGGGGCCATTCGACACCGGGGAGCTGTTTTTT
16	.	TRBV7-8	TRBJ1-3	.	CASSLAAFGGENTIYF	TGTGCCAGCAGCTTAGCAGCATTCGGGGGCGAAAACACCATATATTTT
14	.	TRBV6-2/TRBV6-3	TRBJ1-2	many	CASSYSIPAALDTF	TGTGCCAGCAGTTACTCGATCCCCGCGGCCTTGGACACCTTC
15	.	TRBV7-2	TRBJ2-1	.	CASSLSRGRHNEQFF	TGTGCCAGCAGCTTAAGCAGGGGACGTCACAATGAGCAGTTCTTC
13	.	TRBV4-3	TRBJ2-3	many	CASSQDGSNTQYF	TGCGCCAGCAGCCAAGATGGAAGTAATACGCAGTATTTT
19	.	TRBV27	TRBJ2-6	many	CASSQPPGSPRAGANVLTF	TGTGCCAGCAGTCAACCTCCCGGGTCCCCGCGGGCTGGGGCCAACGTCCTGACTTTC
18	TRBD2	TRBV7-8	TRBJ2-3	many	CASSLRGPGLAQRDTQYF	TGTGCCAGCAGCTTGCGTGGACCGGGACTAGCCCAGCGGGATACGCAGTATTTT
12	TRBD1	TRBV20-1	TRBJ1-1	many	CSARGQGGRAFF	TGCAGTGCTAGGGGACAGGGGGGGCGAGCTTTCTTT
13	.	TRBV4-1	TRBJ2-1	few	CASSQVGGYEQFF	TGCGCCAGCAGCCAAGTAGGGGGTTATGAGCAGTTCTTC
14	TRBD2	TRBV7-3	TRBJ2-2	many	CASSLLGGTGELFF	TGTGCCAGCAGCTTACTGGGGGGGACCGGGGAGCTGTTTTTT
18	.	TRBV6-6	TRBJ2-2	few	CASAVVGGAARRTGELFF	TGTGCCAGCGCCGTCGTCGGGGGTGCAGCCCGCAGGACCGGGGAGCTGTTTTTT
11	.	TRBV6-5	TRBJ2-1	few	CASKRGDEQFF	TGTGCCAGCAAAAGGGGCGATGAGCAGTTCTTC
17	.	TRBV14	TRBJ1-1	many	CASSRRRAADMNTEAFF	TGTGCCAGCAGCCGTAGACGAGCCGCCGATATGAACACTGAAGCTTTCTTT
14	.	TRBV5-6	TRBJ2-7	many	CASTAGPTLVEQYF	TGTGCCAGCACCGCGGGACCGACGCTGGTCGAGCAGTACTTC
11	.	TRBV6-2/TRBV6-3	TRBJ2-3	.	CASSYPDTQYF	TGTGCCAGCAGTTACCCAGATACGCAGTATTTT
14	TRBD1	TRBV10-3	TRBJ2-5	.	CAISVEGARETQYF	TGTGCCATCAGTGTAGAGGGGGCGCGTGAGACCCAGTACTTC
17	.	TRBV6-2/TRBV6-3	TRBJ1-1	few	CASSYRIPLRGSGEAFF	TGTGCCAGCAGTTACAGAATCCCGCTTCGTGGGTCGGGTGAAGCTTTCTTT
16	TRBD1	TRBV10-3	TRBJ2-6	.	CAISEGQGSGANVLTF	TGTGCCATCAGTGAGGGACAGGGCTCTGGGGCCAACGTCCTGACTTTC
13	.	TRBV28	TRBJ1-2	many	CASSKEVNYGYTF	TGTGCCAGCAGTAAGGAGGTTAACTATGGCTACACCTTC
13	.	TRBV7-3	TRBJ2-5	many	CASSFTRGETQYF	TGTGCCAGCAGCTTTACTAGAGGCGAGACCCAGTACTTC
13	.	TRBV7-6	TRBJ2-3	.	CASSDRLADTQYF	TGTGCCAGCAGCGATCGACTAGCAGATACGCAGTATTTT
13	TRBD1	TRBV7-2	TRBJ2-5	.	CASMPGTGETQYF	TGTGCCAGCATGCCCGGGACAGGGGAGACCCAGTACTTC
12	.	TRBV20-1	TRBJ2-3	few	CSAWGGTDTQYF	TGCAGTGCTTGGGGCGGCACAGATACGCAGTATTTT
13	TRBD2	TRBV7-9	TRBJ2-2	many	CASSSTSSGELFF	TGTGCCAGCAGCTCGACTAGCTCCGGGGAGCTGTTTTTT
17	TRBD2	TRBV6-2/TRBV6-3	TRBJ2-1	.	CASSSPASGASYNEQFF	TGTGCCAGCAGTTCCCCTGCCAGCGGGGCTTCCTACAATGAGCAGTTCTTC
17	TRBD2	TRBV5-1	TRBJ2-1	.	CASSLLFSGAEGNEQFF	TGCGCCAGCAGCTTGTTGTTTAGCGGGGCGGAGGGCAATGAGCAGTTCTTC
15	.	TRBV7-6	TRBJ2-5	many	CASSSIRTTQETQYF	TGTGCCAGCAGCTCCATTAGGACTACACAAGAGACCCAGTACTTC
15	TRBD2	TRBV20-1	TRBJ2-7	many	CSARDREGPLAEQYF	TGCAGTGCTAGAGATCGGGAGGGCCCCCTTGCCGAGCAGTACTTC
14	.	TRBV29-1	TRBJ2-1	few	CSVETVPSYNEQFF	TGCAGCGTTGAGACCGTCCCCTCCTACAATGAGCAGTTCTTC
13	TRBD1	TRBV18	TRBJ2-5	many	CASSQGQEETQYF	TGTGCCAGCTCGCAGGGACAGGAAGAGACCCAGTACTTC
12	.	TRBV7-8	TRBJ2-7	.	CASSRDNYEQYF	TGTGCCAGCAGCCGGGACAATTACGAGCAGTACTTC
13	TRBD2	TRBV7-2	TRBJ2-5	.	CASSLAGVQTQYF	TGTGCCAGCAGCCTAGCGGGAGTACAGACCCAGTACTTC
18	TRBD2	TRBV7-6	TRBJ2-3	many	CASSWGTALAGGPDTQYF	TGTGCCAGCAGCTGGGGCACGGCACTAGCGGGGGGGCCGGATACGCAGTATTTT
16	.	TRBV7-8	TRBJ1-3	medium-sized	CASSPRTLDSGNTIYF	TGTGCCAGCAGCCCCCGGACCCTTGACTCTGGAAACACCATATATTTT
11	.	TRBV10-2	TRBJ2-2	few	CAIQLPGELFF	TGCGCCATACAGCTTCCCGGGGAGCTGTTTTTT
15	.	TRBV4-1	TRBJ2-2	.	CASSLSVANTGELFF	TGCGCCAGCAGCCTAAGCGTCGCGAACACCGGGGAGCTGTTTTTT
14	TRBD2	TRBV14	TRBJ2-4	few	CASSPGGLKNIQYF	TGTGCCAGCAGCCCGGGGGGACTAAAAAACATTCAGTACTTC
16	.	TRBV19	TRBJ2-7	.	CASSTSDGAGIDEQYF	TGTGCCAGTAGTACCTCCGACGGGGCAGGGATAGACGAGCAGTACTTC
11	.	TRBV20-1	TRBJ2-2	many	CSAFQGGELFF	TGCAGTGCTTTTCAGGGCGGGGAGCTGTTTTTT
16	TRBD1	TRBV6-1	TRBJ2-1	many	CASSSYQDRVGNEQFF	TGTGCCAGCAGTAGCTACCAGGACAGGGTTGGAAATGAGCAGTTCTTC
13	.	TRBV2	TRBJ2-2	few	CASSVHSTGELFF	TGTGCCAGCAGTGTGCATAGCACCGGGGAGCTGTTTTTT
15	TRBD2	TRBV28	TRBJ2-1	few	CASSPLTSRYNEQFF	TGTGCCAGCAGTCCGCTGACTAGCAGATACAATGAGCAGTTCTTC
14	.	TRBV6-2/TRBV6-3	TRBJ1-1	.	CASSYKGKNTEAFF	TGTGCCAGCAGTTATAAAGGCAAGAACACTGAAGCTTTCTTT
16	TRBD1	TRBV9	TRBJ1-2	.	CASSVREGQGASGYTF	TGTGCCAGCTCAGTTCGGGAGGGACAGGGAGCATCTGGCTACACCTTC
13	TRBD1	TRBV12-3/TRBV12-4	TRBJ2-1	few	CASSLTGGNEQFF	TGTGCCAGCAGTCTGACAGGGGGAAATGAGCAGTTCTTC
14	TRBD2	TRBV5-1	TRBJ2-1	once	CASGIAGGRVKYFF	TGCGCCAGCGGAATAGCGGGGGGCCGGGTTAAATATTTCTTC
13	TRBD1	TRBV18	TRBJ2-7	.	CASSPGGDREQYF	TGTGCCAGCTCACCAGGAGGGGACAGGGAGCAGTACTTC
14	.	TRBV4-1	TRBJ1-5	few	CASSHLPGNQPQHF	TGCGCCAGCAGCCATCTCCCTGGCAATCAGCCCCAGCATTTT
14	TRBD1	TRBV7-2	TRBJ1-6	many	CASRLTGETSPLHF	TGTGCCAGCAGACTTACAGGGGAAACTTCACCCCTCCACTTT
14	TRBD1	TRBV6-1	TRBJ2-7	many	CASRANRGRGEQYF	TGTGCCAGCAGAGCTAACAGGGGGCGGGGAGAGCAGTACTTC
13	.	TRBV19	TRBJ2-3	many	CASSIDKGDTQYF	TGTGCCAGTAGTATCGATAAGGGAGATACGCAGTATTTT
17	.	TRBV2	TRBJ1-2	many	CASRGHSGLEGKYGYTF	TGTGCCAGCAGGGGCCACTCCGGACTTGAGGGAAAGTATGGCTACACCTTC
12	.	TRBV7-3	TRBJ2-7	many	CASSYQGGEQYF	TGTGCCAGCAGCTACCAGGGGGGAGAGCAGTACTTC
13	TRBD1	TRBV19	TRBJ1-1	.	CASSIGPPGGAFF	TGTGCCAGTAGTATTGGACCCCCAGGGGGAGCTTTCTTT
14	.	TRBV7-9	TRBJ2-7	few	CASSLEGGIDEQYF	TGTGCCAGCAGCTTAGAGGGAGGCATTGACGAGCAGTACTTC